These 29 T cell receptor beta chains came from one sample sequenced in a study of graft-versus-host responses after intestinal transplantation. The antigens for these receptors are not known. TCRdb's copy holds only in-frame clones and misses some; the assay was immunoSEQ multiplex PCR. Here the sample spans around 100,000 clones, about 90% being singletons. The sample was unstimulated CD4+ T cells sorted from spleen or lymph node cells, taken before transplant. These receptor sequences come from a human donor who was the organ donor for an intestinal transplant.

V gene TRBV9 combines with J gene TRBJ2-7; TRBD1 matches at 9 bases. The length of the CDR3 is 14 residues. Germline CDR1 reads SGDLS; CDR2 reads YYNGEE. J was trimmed by 3 bases and V by 1 base; bases with no gene match: 2. The CDR3 DNA follows: TGTGCCAGCAGCGTAACAGGGGGCGGCTACGAGCAGTACTTC. It is translated as CASSVTGGGYEQYF.

The chain couples TRBV6-6 to TRBJ1-2; TRBD1 agrees at 7 bases. CDR1 is MNHNY, CDR2 SVGAGI, per germline (reference sequence). Trimming at V came to 6 bases and at J to 4 bases, leaving 5 bases not matched to a gene. The CDR3 runs 13 residues. DNA of the CDR3: TGTGCCAGCAGCAGACAGGGAAGCTATGGCTACACCTTC. Encoded protein: CASSRQGSYGYTF.

J is TRBJ1-2 and V is TRBV7-2; a possible D gene is TRBD1 (5 bases). Trimming left V 0 bases short and J 2 bases short, with 10 bases between. The CDR3 runs to 15 residues. Germline V gene data show CDR1 as SGHTA and CDR2 as FQGNSA. CDR3 residues: CASSLAPGRNYGYTF. CDR3 sequence (DNA): TGTGCCAGCAGCTTAGCTCCGGGGCGGAACTATGGCTACACCTTC.

This clone was observed once. V usage is TRBV7-2 and J usage is TRBJ1-4, with no clear D. Germline V gene lookup returns CDR1 SGHTA and CDR2 FQGNSA. The CDR3 runs to 16 residues. Trimming removed 2 bases from V and 7 bases from J, with 17 bases in between. Here the CDR3 reads CASSLQMGELTEKLFF. CDR3 nucleotide sequence: TGTGCCAGCAGCTTACAAATGGGAGAGCTTACTGAAAAACTGTTTTTT.

This clone was found a few times. The gene calls are TRBV7-9 and TRBJ2-2, with D uncertain. V gave up 1 base and J gave up 1 base, with 7 bases separating them. CDR1 SEHNR and CDR2 FQNEAQ come from the germline V gene (reference sequence). The CDR3 sequence is 15 residues long. The DNA for the CDR3 is TGTGCCAGCAGCTTAGGGGCGGTGAACACCGGGGAGCTGTTTTTT. Amino acid sequence: CASSLGAVNTGELFF.

The chain joins TRBV9 to TRBJ2-5; weak D call: TRBD2 (6 bases). V dropped 1 base and J dropped 0 bases, with 10 bases sitting between them. Germline V gives CDR1 SGDLS, CDR2 YYNGEE. The CDR3 covers 15 residues. DNA of the CDR3: TGTGCCAGCAGCGTAATTAGCGGCTACCAAGAGACCCAGTACTTC. It codes for CASSVISGYQETQYF.

V usage is TRBV28 and J usage is TRBJ1-5, with TRBD1 matching over 10 bases. The length of the CDR3 is 16 residues. The V segment lost 7 bases and the J segment 5 bases; nucleotides outside the gene matches: 11. Germline-derived CDR1 and CDR2 are MDHEN and SYDVKM. The CDR3 is CASIPFPGQGHQPQHF. Here the CDR3 DNA reads TGTGCCAGCATTCCATTTCCGGGACAGGGGCATCAGCCCCAGCATTTT.

The V gene is TRBV19, the J gene TRBJ2-2; 11 nucleotides match TRBD2. J lost 5 bases, V lost 4 bases, and 6 bases had no gene match. In germline, CDR1 is LNHDA, CDR2 SQIVND (reference sequence). The CDR3 is 16 amino acids. CDR3 nucleotides: TGTGCCAGTAGTACCTCTAGCGGGGGGAGTACCGGGGAGCTGTTTTTT. This translates into CASSTSSGGSTGELFF. The full variable domain, its missing parts supplied by reference TRBV19 and TRBJ2-2, is DGGITQSPKYLFRKEGQNVTLSCEQNLNHDAMYWYRQDPGQGLRLIYYSQIVNDFQKGDIAEGYSVSREKKESFPLTVTSAQKNPTAFYLCASSTSSGGSTGELFFGEGSRLTVL.

This CDR3 is CASSHSGANVLTF. The DNA for the CDR3 is TGTGCCAGCAGCCATTCTGGGGCCAACGTCCTGACTTTC. This rearrangement joins TRBV6-1 to TRBJ2-6; D unclear. CDR1 is MNHNS, CDR2 SASEGT, per germline. There are 13 residues in the CDR3. V lost 6 bases and J lost 1, with 4 bases in between.

V usage is TRBV19 and J usage is TRBJ1-2; a weak D match, TRBD1 (5 bases). CDR3 length: 17 residues. Per germline, CDR1 LNHDA and CDR2 SQIVND (reference sequence). The V end lost 4 bases, the J end lost 4 bases, and 22 bases lay between the germline ends. CDR3: CASSRESGPLGAYGYTF. CDR3 DNA: TGTGCCAGTAGTAGAGAGTCAGGGCCCCTCGGAGCCTATGGCTACACCTTC.

This clone has just one count. In DNA, the CDR3 is TGTGCCAGTAGTATGGGACTAGCGGGGAATGAGCAGTTCTTC. Protein product: CASSMGLAGNEQFF. The V call is TRBV19, the J call TRBJ2-1; 13 nucleotides match TRBD2. The CDR3 spans 14 residues. Per germline, CDR1 LNHDA and CDR2 SQIVND (reference sequence). With 3 bases clipped from V and 7 bases from J, the junction kept 0 bases outside the gene matches. The complete variable domain, with remaining parts taken from reference TRBV19 and TRBJ2-1, reads DGGITQSPKYLFRKEGQNVTLSCEQNLNHDAMYWYRQDPGQGLRLIYYSQIVNDFQKGDIAEGYSVSREKKESFPLTVTSAQKNPTAFYLCASSMGLAGNEQFFGPGTRLTVL.

The chain couples TRBV7-3 to TRBJ2-3, with unresolved D. V shed 2 bases and J shed 1 base, with 7 bases lying between them. This CDR3 spans 14 amino acids. The germline V gene encodes CDR1 SGHTA and CDR2 FQGTGA. This CDR3 is CASSLDIGTDTQYF. The CDR3 DNA is TGTGCCAGCAGCTTAGACATCGGCACAGATACGCAGTATTTT.

This clone was observed a handful of times. The V and J genes are TRBV7-2 and TRBJ1-1; D remains ambiguous. The CDR3 spans 15 residues. CDR1 and CDR2 from the germline V gene are SGHTA and FQGNSA. Trimming pared 2 bases from V and 2 bases from J, leaving 12 bases between. CDR3 bases: TGTGCCAGCAGCTTAACCAGTAGGAGCAACACTGAAGCTTTCTTT. Amino acid sequence: CASSLTSRSNTEAFF.

This clone has a handful of counts. The rearrangement joins TRBV27 to TRBJ1-1, with a weak D call TRBD1 (5 bases). Germline loops: CDR1 MNHEY, CDR2 SMNVEV (reference sequence). V lost 7 bases, J lost 7 bases, and 16 bases lay in between. The CDR3 totals 13 residues. This CDR3 reads CASTPGRGGEAFF. Here the CDR3 DNA reads TGTGCCAGCACACCGGGAAGGGGAGGTGAAGCTTTCTTT.

The J gene is TRBJ1-3, the V gene TRBV2, with 7 nucleotides matching TRBD1. V was clipped by 4 bases and J by 1 base; unmatched bases: 7. The CDR3 extends over 16 amino acids. In germline, CDR1 is SNHLY, CDR2 FYNNEI. The CDR3 sequence is CASSGDSGTSGNTIYF. The CDR3, as DNA: TGTGCCAGCAGTGGGGACAGCGGAACGTCTGGAAACACCATATATTTT.

J is TRBJ1-2 and V is TRBV15, with D uncertain. Looked up from germline, CDR1 is LNHNV and CDR2 is YYDKDF (reference sequence). This CDR3 has 12 amino acids. The ends were cut back, 1 base at V and 7 bases at J, with 7 bases in the middle. CDR3 residues: CATSRAGFGYTF. In nucleotides, the CDR3 is TGTGCCACCAGCAGAGCGGGGTTTGGCTACACCTTC.

The chain has TRBV28 and TRBJ2-5, with 8 bases lining up with TRBD1. The V and J ends lost 8 bases and 4 bases, in that order; junction bases with no gene match: 12. Germline-derived CDR1 and CDR2 are MDHEN and SYDVKM. The CDR3 is made up of 15 amino acids. CDR3 in amino acids: CASVGGRGLIETQYF. In nucleotides, the CDR3 is TGTGCCAGCGTGGGTGGCAGGGGGCTTATAGAGACCCAGTACTTC. The variable domain in full, completed from reference TRBV28 and TRBJ2-5, reads DVKVTQSSRYLVKRTGEKVFLECVQDMDHENMFWYRQDPGLGLRLIYFSYDVKMKEKGDIPEGYSVSREKKERFSLILESASTNQTSMYLCASVGGRGLIETQYFGPGTRLLVL.

This clone was seen just once. The chain links TRBV5-1 to TRBJ2-7; no firm D call. The germline V gene has CDR1 SGHRS and CDR2 YFSETQ. V was trimmed by 0 bases and J by 5 bases, leaving 3 bases between them. The CDR3 covers 11 residues. CDR3 nucleotides: TGCGCCAGCAGCTTGGTTGACGAGCAGTACTTC. Its translation: CASSLVDEQYF. Combining the CDR3 with reference TRBV5-1 and TRBJ2-7 gives the whole variable domain KAGVTQTPRYLIKTRGQQVTLSCSPISGHRSVSWYQQTPGQGLQFLFEYFSETQRNKGNFPGRFSGRQFSNSRSEMNVSTLELGDSALYLCASSLVDEQYFGPGTRLTVT.

By proportion, this clone is medium-sized. The V and J genes are TRBV10-1 and TRBJ1-3; D is perhaps TRBD1 (5 bases). Germline V gives CDR1 WNHNN, CDR2 SYGVQD (reference sequence). V lost 2 bases to trimming and J lost 0 bases, with 5 bases between them. CDR3 length: 14 amino acids. CDR3 coding DNA: TGCGCCAGCAGTGAGGGACACTCTGGAAACACCATATATTTT. It codes for CASSEGHSGNTIYF.

The V and J genes are TRBV5-6 and TRBJ1-3; no reliable D call. The length of the CDR3 is 15 residues. CDR1 and CDR2 from the germline V gene are SGHDT and YYEEEE. The germline V and J ends were trimmed by 4 bases and 0 bases, with 11 bases remaining between them. This CDR3 reads CASSLLGGSGNTIYF. Written as DNA, the CDR3 is TGTGCCAGCAGCCTCCTAGGAGGCTCTGGAAACACCATATATTTT.

The chain employs TRBV19 and TRBJ1-2; 7 bases fit TRBD1. CDR1 and CDR2 from the germline V gene are LNHDA and SQIVND (reference sequence). V trimming: 1 base; J trimming: 10 bases; junction bases outside the gene matches: 12. This CDR3 has 15 amino acids. The CDR3 protein is CASSIGYRGFGDYTF. As DNA, the CDR3 is TGTGCCAGTAGTATAGGTTACAGGGGTTTCGGGGACTACACCTTC.

This clone was found a few times. The rearrangement links TRBV4-2 to TRBJ1-5, with 9 bases fitting TRBD1. Germline CDR1 is LGHNA and CDR2 is YNFKEQ. V was pared by 0 bases and J by 7 bases, with 4 bases of the junction left unmatched. The CDR3 runs 15 residues. The DNA for the CDR3 is TGTGCCAGCAGCCAAGAGCCGGACAGGGGCCAGCCCCAGCATTTT. Protein sequence: CASSQEPDRGQPQHF.

The sample holds a few counts of this clone. The chain carries TRBV28 and TRBJ2-7, with 8 bases aligning to TRBD1. V shed 5 bases and J 3 bases; nucleotides not matched to a gene: 9. There are 15 residues in the CDR3. Germline CDR1 and CDR2: MDHEN and SYDVKM. The CDR3 spells CASSPGAGGIYEQYF. In DNA, the CDR3 is TGTGCCAGCAGTCCTGGGGCAGGGGGCATCTACGAGCAGTACTTC.

The chain couples TRBV4-1 to TRBJ2-2; 7 bases align to TRBD1. Trimming at V came to 3 bases and at J to 4 bases, leaving 11 bases not matched to a gene. CDR3 length: 17 residues. Germline V gene data show CDR1 as MGHRA and CDR2 as YSYEKL. CDR3 nucleotide sequence: TGCGCCAGCAGCCAGGGGGTCACAGGGGTAAGCACCGGGGAGCTGTTTTTT. Its translation: CASSQGVTGVSTGELFF.

The rearrangement links TRBV10-3 to TRBJ1-1; TRBD1 agrees at 10 bases. The junction had 8 bases not matched to a gene; V was cut back by 6 bases and J by 1 base. The CDR3 covers 16 residues. Germline V gives CDR1 ENHRY, CDR2 SYGVKD. Written as DNA, the CDR3 is TGTGCCATCAGGCCTTTTCGGACAGGGGGGAACACTGAAGCTTTCTTT. It encodes CAIRPFRTGGNTEAFF.

CDR3 sequence: CASSKDGVSGNTIYF. The DNA for the CDR3 is TGTGCCAGCAGTAAGGACGGAGTCTCTGGAAACACCATATATTTT. The J gene is TRBJ1-3, the V gene TRBV2, with no clear D. Germline V CDR1 and CDR2: SNHLY, FYNNEI. This CDR3 is built from 15 residues. V lost 5 bases and J lost 0, with 11 bases in between.

The chain employs TRBV9 and TRBJ2-3; TRBD2 agrees at 9 bases. The trim removed 0 bases at V and 2 bases at J, leaving 7 bases unmatched. CDR1 SGDLS and CDR2 YYNGEE come from the germline V gene. The CDR3 consists of 17 residues. The CDR3 protein is CASSVAPTSGFTDTQYF. CDR3 DNA sequence: TGTGCCAGCAGCGTAGCCCCGACTAGCGGATTCACAGATACGCAGTATTTT.

The CDR3 bases are TGTGCCAGCAGTGCCAGACGCGCCTCCTACGAGCAGTACTTC. Protein product: CASSARRASYEQYF. The chain joins TRBV27 to TRBJ2-7; the D is unclear. This CDR3 has 14 amino acids. V lost 5 bases, J lost 0 bases, and 11 bases lay in between. Germline V CDR1 and CDR2: MNHEY, SMNVEV (reference sequence).

The V call is TRBV9, the J call TRBJ1-1; D is possibly TRBD1 (6 bases). V was trimmed by 3 bases and J by 1 base, leaving 19 bases between them. The CDR3 is 17 amino acids. Germline V gives CDR1 SGDLS, CDR2 YYNGEE. The CDR3 loop is CASSGTNREGRNTEAFF. The CDR3 DNA follows: TGTGCCAGCAGCGGAACTAACAGGGAGGGTAGGAACACTGAAGCTTTCTTT.